This note documents a single TCR beta chain sequence. Alongside a J-beta primer mix, a sample-barcoded 5' primer served in a second PCR lasting about 7 to 12 cycles. TCRdb reprocessed the 5' RACE reads via MiXCR and lists one record per CDR3 protein. The table lists 650,000 to 800,000 distinct CDR3 sequences, 40% to 50% of them singletons. The source of the sample is a study of blood T cells in healthy people across ages. Ten milliliters of peripheral blood were drawn from each donor. V lost 4 bases to trimming and J lost 0 bases, with 16 bases between them. Germline V gene sequence: CDR1 LGHDT, CDR2 YNNKEL (reference sequence). The CDR3 consists of 17 residues.

Sequencing used blood. V and J are TRBV3-1 and TRBJ1-3; the D is unclear. The source is a man aged 55 to 70 in good health. The CDR3, as DNA: TGTGCCAGCAGCCCACCGATTCCAGGAGTCTCTGGAAACACCATATATTTT. It specifies CASSPPIPGVSGNTIYF.